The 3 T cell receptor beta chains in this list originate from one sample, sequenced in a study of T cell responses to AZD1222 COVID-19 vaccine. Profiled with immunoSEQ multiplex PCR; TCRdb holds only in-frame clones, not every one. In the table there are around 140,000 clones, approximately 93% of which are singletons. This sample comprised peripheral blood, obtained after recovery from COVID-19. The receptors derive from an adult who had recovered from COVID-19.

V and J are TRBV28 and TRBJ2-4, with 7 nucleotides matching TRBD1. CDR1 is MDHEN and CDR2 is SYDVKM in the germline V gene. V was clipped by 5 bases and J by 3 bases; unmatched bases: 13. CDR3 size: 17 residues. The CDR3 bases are TGTGCCAGCAGTCCCCCCCCCGGACAGGCGGGCAAAAACATTCAGTACTTC. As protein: CASSPPPGQAGKNIQYF.

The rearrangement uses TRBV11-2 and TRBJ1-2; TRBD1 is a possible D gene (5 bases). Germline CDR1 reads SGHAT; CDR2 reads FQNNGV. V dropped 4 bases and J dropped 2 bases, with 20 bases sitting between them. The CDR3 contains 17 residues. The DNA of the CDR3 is TGTGCCAGCAGCTCAATCACCGGGACCCGAAAGAACTATGGCTACACCTTC. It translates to CASSSITGTRKNYGYTF.

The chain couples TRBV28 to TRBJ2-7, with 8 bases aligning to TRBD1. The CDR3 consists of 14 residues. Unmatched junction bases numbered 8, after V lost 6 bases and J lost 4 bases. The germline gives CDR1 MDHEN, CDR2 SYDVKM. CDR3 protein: CASRPGQGRYEQYF. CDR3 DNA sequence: TGTGCCAGCAGACCTGGACAGGGAAGATACGAGCAGTACTTC.